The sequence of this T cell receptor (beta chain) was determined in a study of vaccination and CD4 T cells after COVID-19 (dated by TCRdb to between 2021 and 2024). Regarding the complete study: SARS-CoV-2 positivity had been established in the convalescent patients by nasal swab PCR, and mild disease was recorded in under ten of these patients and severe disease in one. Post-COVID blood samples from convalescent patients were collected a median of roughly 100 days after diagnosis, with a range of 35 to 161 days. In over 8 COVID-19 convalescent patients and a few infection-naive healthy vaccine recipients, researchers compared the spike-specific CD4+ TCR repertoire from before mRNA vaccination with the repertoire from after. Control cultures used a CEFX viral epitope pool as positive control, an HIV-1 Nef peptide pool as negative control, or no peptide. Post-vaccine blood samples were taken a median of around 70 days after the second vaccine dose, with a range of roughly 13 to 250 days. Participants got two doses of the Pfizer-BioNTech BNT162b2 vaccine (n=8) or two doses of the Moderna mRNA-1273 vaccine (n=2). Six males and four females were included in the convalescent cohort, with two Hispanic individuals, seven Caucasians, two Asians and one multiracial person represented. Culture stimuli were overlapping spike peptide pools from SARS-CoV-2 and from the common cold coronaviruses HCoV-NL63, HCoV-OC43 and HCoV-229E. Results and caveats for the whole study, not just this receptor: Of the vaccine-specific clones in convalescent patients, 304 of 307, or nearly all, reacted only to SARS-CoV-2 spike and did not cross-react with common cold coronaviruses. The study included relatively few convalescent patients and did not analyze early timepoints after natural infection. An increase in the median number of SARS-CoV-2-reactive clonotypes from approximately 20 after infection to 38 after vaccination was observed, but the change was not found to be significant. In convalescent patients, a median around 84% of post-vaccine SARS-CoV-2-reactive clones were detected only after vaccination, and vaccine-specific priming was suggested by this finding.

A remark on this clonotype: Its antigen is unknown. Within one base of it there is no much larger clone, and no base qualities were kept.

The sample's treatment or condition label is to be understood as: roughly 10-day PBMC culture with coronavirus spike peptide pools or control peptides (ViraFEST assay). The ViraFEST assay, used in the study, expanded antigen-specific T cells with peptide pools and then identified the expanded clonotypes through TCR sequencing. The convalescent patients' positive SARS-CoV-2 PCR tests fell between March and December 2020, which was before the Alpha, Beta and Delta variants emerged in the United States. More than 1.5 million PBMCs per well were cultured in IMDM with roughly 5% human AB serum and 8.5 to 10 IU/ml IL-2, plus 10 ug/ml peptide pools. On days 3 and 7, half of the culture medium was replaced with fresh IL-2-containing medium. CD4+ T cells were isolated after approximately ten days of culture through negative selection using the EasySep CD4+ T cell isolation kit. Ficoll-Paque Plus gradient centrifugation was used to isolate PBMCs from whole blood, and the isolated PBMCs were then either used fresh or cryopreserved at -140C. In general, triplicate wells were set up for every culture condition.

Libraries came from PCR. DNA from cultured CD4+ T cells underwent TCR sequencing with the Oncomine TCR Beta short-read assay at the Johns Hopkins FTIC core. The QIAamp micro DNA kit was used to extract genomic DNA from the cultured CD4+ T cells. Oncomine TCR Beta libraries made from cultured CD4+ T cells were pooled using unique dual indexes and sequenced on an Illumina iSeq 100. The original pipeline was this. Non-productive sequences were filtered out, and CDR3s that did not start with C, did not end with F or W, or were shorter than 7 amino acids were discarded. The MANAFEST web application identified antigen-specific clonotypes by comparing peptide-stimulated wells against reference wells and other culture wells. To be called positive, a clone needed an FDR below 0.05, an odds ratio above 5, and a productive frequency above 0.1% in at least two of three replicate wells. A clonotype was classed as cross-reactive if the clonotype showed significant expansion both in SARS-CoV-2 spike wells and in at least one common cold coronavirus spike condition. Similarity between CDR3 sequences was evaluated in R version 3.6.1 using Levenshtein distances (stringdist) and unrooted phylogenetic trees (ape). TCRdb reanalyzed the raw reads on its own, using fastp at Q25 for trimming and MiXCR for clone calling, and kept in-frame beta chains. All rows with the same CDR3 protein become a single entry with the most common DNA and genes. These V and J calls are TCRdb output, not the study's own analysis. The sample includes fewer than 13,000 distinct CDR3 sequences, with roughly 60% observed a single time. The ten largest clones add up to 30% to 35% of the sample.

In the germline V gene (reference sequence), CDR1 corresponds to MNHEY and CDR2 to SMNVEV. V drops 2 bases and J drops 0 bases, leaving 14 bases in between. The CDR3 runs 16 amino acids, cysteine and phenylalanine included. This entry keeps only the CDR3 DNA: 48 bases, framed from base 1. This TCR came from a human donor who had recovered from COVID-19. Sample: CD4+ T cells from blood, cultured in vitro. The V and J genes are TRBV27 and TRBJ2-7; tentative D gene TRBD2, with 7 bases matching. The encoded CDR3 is CASSLRGAISSYEQYF. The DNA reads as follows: TGTGCCAGCAGTTTACGGGGGGCTATTAGCTCCTACGAGCAGTACTTC.